The entry below describes one T cell receptor beta chain. This record belongs to a study of blood T cell repertoires in COVID-19. The protocol was immunoSEQ multiplex PCR, while the TCRdb copy is restricted to in-frame clones and leaves out a portion. The sample has about 360,000 clones; about 80% are singletons. The length of the CDR3 is 13 residues. Per the germline V gene, CDR1 is SGHKS and CDR2 is YYEKEE (reference sequence). Trimming stripped 4 bases from V and 7 bases from J, with 14 bases between. V gene TRBV5-5 combines with J gene TRBJ1-2; perhaps TRBD1 as D (6 bases). The sequenced sample consisted of peripheral blood. The receptor comes from a human donor with acute or convalescent COVID-19. The donor label of this sample is uncertain. The CDR3 is CASSLTGFGGYTF. The CDR3, as DNA: TGTGCCAGCAGCCTTACAGGGTTTGGTGGCTACACCTTC.